This T cell receptor beta chain was obtained from a study of CD8+ T cells in alopecia areata. Treatment meaning: oral pan-JAK inhibitor, 5-10 mg twice daily. Sequencing relied on a cDNA template that was reverse transcribed from extracted RNA. Here immunoSEQ multiplex PCR was the method, and the copy in TCRdb shows in-frame clones only, minus some. The sample lists about 180,000 clones, 53% seen once, with about a tenth in the top ten. This CDR3 has 14 residues. Trimming at V came to 5 bases and at J to 8 bases, leaving 6 bases not matched to a gene. Per the germline V gene, CDR1 is SEHNR and CDR2 is FQNEAQ (reference sequence).

V gene TRBV7-9 combines with J gene TRBJ1-4, with 9 positions matching TRBD1. The specimen was CD8+ T cells sorted from blood, collected at week 24, from a patient treated with tofacitinib. The sequence derives from a human donor with alopecia areata. The CDR3 is CASSPGTGTEKLFF. Written as DNA, the CDR3 is TGTGCCAGCAGCCCCGGGACAGGGACCGAAAAACTGTTTTTT.